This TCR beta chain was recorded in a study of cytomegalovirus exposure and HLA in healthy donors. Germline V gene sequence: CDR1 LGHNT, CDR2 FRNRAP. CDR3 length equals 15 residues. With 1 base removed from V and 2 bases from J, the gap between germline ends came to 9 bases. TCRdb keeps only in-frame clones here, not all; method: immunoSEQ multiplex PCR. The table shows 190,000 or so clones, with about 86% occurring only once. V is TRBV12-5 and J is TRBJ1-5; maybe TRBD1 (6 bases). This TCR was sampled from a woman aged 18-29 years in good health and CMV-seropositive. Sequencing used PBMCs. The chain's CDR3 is CASGLDRVRNQPQHF. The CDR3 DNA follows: TGTGCTAGTGGTTTGGACAGGGTGCGCAATCAGCCCCAGCATTTT.